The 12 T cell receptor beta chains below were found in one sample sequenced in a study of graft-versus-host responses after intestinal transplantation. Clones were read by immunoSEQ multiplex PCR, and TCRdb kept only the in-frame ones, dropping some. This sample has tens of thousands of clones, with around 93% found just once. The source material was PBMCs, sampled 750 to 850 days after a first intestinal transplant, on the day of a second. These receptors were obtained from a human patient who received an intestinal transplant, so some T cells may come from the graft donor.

The CDR3 spells CASSVDLTGSSYNEQFF. The CDR3 coding sequence is TGTGCCAGCAGCGTAGATCTTACGGGGAGCTCCTACAATGAGCAGTTCTTC. V usage is TRBV9 and J usage is TRBJ2-1; D is possibly TRBD2 (5 bases). Germline V gives CDR1 SGDLS, CDR2 YYNGEE. V lost 0 bases, J lost 0 bases, and 13 bases lay in between. CDR3 length equals 17 residues.

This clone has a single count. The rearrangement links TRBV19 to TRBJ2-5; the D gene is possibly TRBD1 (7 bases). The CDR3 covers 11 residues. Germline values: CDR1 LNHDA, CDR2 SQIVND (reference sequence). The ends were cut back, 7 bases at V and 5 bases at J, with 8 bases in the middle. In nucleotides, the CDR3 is TGTGCCAGTACAGGGGGGGAGACCCAGTACTTC. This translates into CASTGGETQYF.

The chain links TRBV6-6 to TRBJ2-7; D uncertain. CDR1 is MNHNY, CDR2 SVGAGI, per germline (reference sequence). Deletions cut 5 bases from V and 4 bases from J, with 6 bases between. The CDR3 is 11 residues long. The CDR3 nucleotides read TGTGCCAGCAGTGCGCAATACGAGCAGTACTTC. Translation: CASSAQYEQYF.

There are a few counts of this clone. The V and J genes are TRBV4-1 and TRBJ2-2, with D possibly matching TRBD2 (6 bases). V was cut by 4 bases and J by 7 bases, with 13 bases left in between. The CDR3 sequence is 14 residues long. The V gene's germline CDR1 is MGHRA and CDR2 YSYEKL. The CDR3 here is CASSLASVGGELFF. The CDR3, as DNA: TGCGCCAGCAGCCTGGCTAGCGTGGGCGGGGAGCTGTTTTTT.

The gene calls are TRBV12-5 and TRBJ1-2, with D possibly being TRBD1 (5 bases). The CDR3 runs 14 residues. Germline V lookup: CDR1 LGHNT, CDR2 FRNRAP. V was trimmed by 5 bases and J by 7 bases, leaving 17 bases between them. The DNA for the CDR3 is TGTGCTAGTGGTGCGAGGCAGGGCTGGAGTGGCTACACCTTC. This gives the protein CASGARQGWSGYTF.

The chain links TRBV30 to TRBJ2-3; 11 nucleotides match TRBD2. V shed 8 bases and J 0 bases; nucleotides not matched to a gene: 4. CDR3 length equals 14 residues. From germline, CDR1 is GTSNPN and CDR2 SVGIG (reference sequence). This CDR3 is CAIRTSGSTDTQYF. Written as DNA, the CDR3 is TGTGCCATCAGGACTAGCGGGAGCACAGATACGCAGTATTTT.

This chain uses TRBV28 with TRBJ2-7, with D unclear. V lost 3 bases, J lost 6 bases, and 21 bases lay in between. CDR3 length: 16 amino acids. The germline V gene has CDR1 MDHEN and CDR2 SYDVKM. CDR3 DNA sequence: TGTGCCAGCAGTTTTCCCACCCACGAGGTTCAAAGCGAGCAGTACTTC. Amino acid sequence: CASSFPTHEVQSEQYF.

The CDR3 nucleotides are TGTGCCAGCTCACCAGGGGATACGCAGTATTTT. This translates into CASSPGDTQYF. The rearrangement links TRBV18 to TRBJ2-3; D gene unclear. The germline V and J ends were trimmed by 2 bases and 6 bases, with 3 bases remaining between them. Germline V CDR1 and CDR2: KGHSH, LQKENI. CDR3 length equals 11 residues.

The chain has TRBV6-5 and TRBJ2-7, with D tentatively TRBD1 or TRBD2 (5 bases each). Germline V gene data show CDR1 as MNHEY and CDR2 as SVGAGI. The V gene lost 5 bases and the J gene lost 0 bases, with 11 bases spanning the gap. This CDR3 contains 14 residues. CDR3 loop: CASSRDGVSYEQYF. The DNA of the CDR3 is TGTGCCAGCAGTAGGGACGGAGTCTCCTACGAGCAGTACTTC.

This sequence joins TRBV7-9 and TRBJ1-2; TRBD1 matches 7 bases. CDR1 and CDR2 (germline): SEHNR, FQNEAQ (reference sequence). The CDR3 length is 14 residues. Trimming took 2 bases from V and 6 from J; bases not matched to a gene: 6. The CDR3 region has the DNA TGTGCCAGCAGCTTATCGGGACAGAATGATGGCTACACCTTC. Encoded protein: CASSLSGQNDGYTF.

The CDR3 coding sequence is TGTGCCAGCAGCTCGATACAGGGATGGACAGATACGCAGTATTTT. Amino acid sequence: CASSSIQGWTDTQYF. V gene TRBV11-2 combines with J gene TRBJ2-3; maybe TRBD1 (6 bases). The V end lost 4 bases, the J end lost 3 bases, and 14 bases lay between the germline ends. CDR1 and CDR2 from the germline V gene are SGHAT and FQNNGV. There are 15 residues in the CDR3.

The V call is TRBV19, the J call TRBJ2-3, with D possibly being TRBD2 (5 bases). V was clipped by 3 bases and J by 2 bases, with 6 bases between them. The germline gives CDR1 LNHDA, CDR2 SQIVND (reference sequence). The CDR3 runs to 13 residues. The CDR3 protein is CASSILATDTQYF. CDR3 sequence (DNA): TGTGCCAGTAGTATCCTAGCCACAGATACGCAGTATTTT.